Below, 11 T cell receptor beta chains from the same sample are listed, as sequenced in a study of shared clonotypes between healthy human individuals. Data came from immunoSEQ multiplex PCR; TCRdb stores just in-frame clones and leaves some out. The table records some 500,000 clones, about 96% of them present only once. Sequences were obtained from naive CD4+ T cells sorted from blood. Documented subset: CD45RA+ positively selected. Receptors were obtained from a woman in her twenties or thirties in good health.

This clone was detected once. In DNA form, the CDR3 reads TGCGCCAGCAGCCGACAACTAGCGGGCCCCGGCACAGATACGCAGTATTTT. Encoded protein: CASSRQLAGPGTDTQYF. This chain uses TRBV4-1 with TRBJ2-3; 9 nucleotides line up with TRBD2. This CDR3 has 17 amino acids. V dropped 4 bases and J dropped 1; count of bases not matched to a gene: 9. CDR1 and CDR2 from the germline V gene are MGHRA and YSYEKL.

The rearrangement joins TRBV5-1 to TRBJ1-4; D is uncertain. The CDR3 totals 14 residues. Germline CDR1 is SGHRS and CDR2 is YFSETQ. Trimming left V 4 bases short and J 2 bases short, with 9 bases between. The chain's CDR3 is CASSTRATNEKLFF. As DNA, the CDR3 is TGCGCCAGCAGCACGAGAGCCACTAATGAAAAACTGTTTTTT.

This clone was detected a few times. This chain connects TRBV10-1 to TRBJ1-1, with 7 bases that match TRBD1. CDR1 WNHNN and CDR2 SYGVQD come from the germline V gene (reference sequence). Losses at the gene ends were 6 bases for V and 0 bases for J; bases not matched to a gene: 4. This CDR3 is built from 14 residues. The DNA for the CDR3 is TGCGCCAGCAGGCCGGACAGGCTGAACACTGAAGCTTTCTTT. Translated: CASRPDRLNTEAFF.

The chain employs TRBV15 and TRBJ1-3; D possibly corresponds to TRBD1 (6 bases). V dropped 4 bases and J dropped 2 bases, with 9 bases sitting between them. The CDR3 runs to 14 residues. Germline V lookup: CDR1 LNHNV, CDR2 YYDKDF (reference sequence). CDR3 sequence reads: CATSNGDTGNTIYF. DNA of the CDR3: TGTGCCACCAGCAATGGGGACACTGGAAACACCATATATTTT.

The chain employs TRBV11-2 and TRBJ1-6; D possibly corresponds to TRBD1 (6 bases). V was shortened by 1 base and J by 11 bases, with 24 bases between the two germline ends. Germline lookup yields CDR1 SGHAT and CDR2 FQNNGV. The CDR3 is 18 amino acids. The CDR3 protein is CASSLAPGRGHGGTPLHF. The CDR3 region has the DNA TGTGCCAGCAGCTTAGCCCCAGGGCGGGGACACGGAGGGACACCCCTCCACTTT.

This clone was detected once. This sequence joins TRBV9 and TRBJ1-1; a weak D match, TRBD1 (6 bases). Between the trimmed V and J ends, which lost 2 bases and 5 bases, there was a span of 13 bases. CDR3 length equals 14 residues. In germline, CDR1 is SGDLS, CDR2 YYNGEE. CDR3 DNA sequence: TGTGCCAGCAGCGTCGCGGGGGGCGGAACTGAAGCTTTCTTT. Translated: CASSVAGGGTEAFF.

This sequence joins TRBV28 and TRBJ1-5; D is unclear. This CDR3 region has 12 residues. From germline, CDR1 is MDHEN and CDR2 SYDVKM. V was shortened by 6 bases and J by 3 bases, with 6 bases between the two germline ends. CDR3 amino acids: CASRIVNQPQHF. Here the CDR3 DNA reads TGTGCCAGCAGAATTGTCAATCAGCCCCAGCATTTT.

The chain couples TRBV6-6 to TRBJ2-7; D is unclear. This CDR3 has 15 amino acids. CDR1 is MNHNY, CDR2 SVGAGI, per germline (reference sequence). Deletions cut 0 bases from V and 3 bases from J, with 12 bases between. The CDR3 sequence: CASSYSGGVRYEQYF. In nucleotides, the CDR3 is TGTGCCAGCAGTTACTCCGGCGGAGTCCGCTACGAGCAGTACTTC.

The genes are TRBV4-1 and TRBJ2-7, with 12 bases lining up with TRBD2. Unmatched junction bases numbered 10, after V lost 6 bases and J lost 4 bases. Per germline, CDR1 MGHRA and CDR2 YSYEKL. The CDR3 contains 16 residues. This CDR3 is CASSEVLAGGPYEQYF. The DNA for the CDR3 is TGCGCCAGCAGTGAAGTGCTAGCGGGAGGGCCGTACGAGCAGTACTTC.

The chain carries TRBV7-3 and TRBJ2-3, with 7 positions matching TRBD2. In germline, CDR1 is SGHTA, CDR2 FQGTGA. The CDR3 length is 15 residues. V was clipped by 1 base and J by 0 bases; unmatched bases: 1. The CDR3 DNA follows: TGTGCCAGCAGCTTAAGGGACTATAGCACAGATACGCAGTATTTT. Amino acid sequence: CASSLRDYSTDTQYF.

The gene calls are TRBV11-1 and TRBJ1-2; D unresolved. Germline loops: CDR1 SGHAT, CDR2 FQDESV (reference sequence). V lost 5 bases and J 2 bases, leaving 15 bases between the germline ends. The CDR3 has 15 residues. CDR3 in DNA: TGTGCCAGCAGCCGAAACCGGATAGGGAACTATGGCTACACCTTC. Translating it yields CASSRNRIGNYGYTF.